This TCR beta chain originates from a study of blood T cell repertoires in COVID-19. Overall study: Nucleic acid was either cDNA or gDNA, and it came from T cells, B-cell-depleted T cells, or PBMCs.

Patients at the Seattle site were enrolled during active infection and followed longitudinally. Germline values: CDR1 MNHEY, CDR2 SMNVEV (reference sequence). The length of the CDR3 is 12 residues. The V end lost 6 bases, the J end lost 4 bases, and 10 bases lay between the germline ends. Sequencing was performed with immunoSEQ multiplex PCR; in TCRdb, only in-frame clones are kept and a portion is missing. The sample lists around 400,000 clones; approximately 89% were seen once. Sequenced: peripheral blood. The chain recombines TRBV27 with TRBJ2-7, with D possibly matching TRBD2 (6 bases). The sequence was collected from a woman aged 60-70 years with COVID-19, enrolled during active disease. This chain's CDR3 is CASRGGIYEQYF. CDR3 bases: TGTGCCAGCAGGGGGGGTATATACGAGCAGTACTTC.